The entry below describes one TCR beta chain. The data derive from a study of early T cells in non-severe SARS-CoV-2 infection. Molecules of cDNA were individually given unique molecular identifiers that were attached to them. TCRdb ran MiXCR on the 5' RACE reads and lists one entry per CDR3 protein. This sample has 45,000 to 55,000 distinct CDR3 sequences, with around 10% found just once. The CDR3 is 15 residues long. Germline loops: CDR1 MGHRA, CDR2 YSYEKL. Losses at the gene ends were 1 base for V and 2 bases for J; bases not matched to a gene: 3. The chain has TRBV4-1 and TRBJ2-7; 9 positions match TRBD2. The sequence was collected from an adult who was a healthcare worker with PCR-confirmed SARS-CoV-2 infection or an uninfected control (not recorded which). Sequenced: whole blood. CDR3 DNA: TGCGCCAGCAGCCAAGGACTAGCGGTAACCTACGAGCAGTACTTC. Translating it yields CASSQGLAVTYEQYF.